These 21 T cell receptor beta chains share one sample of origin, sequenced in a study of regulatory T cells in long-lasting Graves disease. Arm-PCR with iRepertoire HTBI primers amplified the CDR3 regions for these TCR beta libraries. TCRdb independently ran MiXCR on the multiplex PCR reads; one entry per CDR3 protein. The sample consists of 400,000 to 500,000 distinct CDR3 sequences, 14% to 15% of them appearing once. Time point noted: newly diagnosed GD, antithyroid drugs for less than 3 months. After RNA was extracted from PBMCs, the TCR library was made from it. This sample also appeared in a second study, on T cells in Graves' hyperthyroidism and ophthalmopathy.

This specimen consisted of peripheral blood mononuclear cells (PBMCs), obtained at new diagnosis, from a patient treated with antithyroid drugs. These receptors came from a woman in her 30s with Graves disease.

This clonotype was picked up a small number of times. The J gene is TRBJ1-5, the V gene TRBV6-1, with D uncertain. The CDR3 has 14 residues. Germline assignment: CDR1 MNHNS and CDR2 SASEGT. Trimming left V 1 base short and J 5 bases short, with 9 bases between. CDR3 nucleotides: TGTGCCAGCAGTGAAGTTACTCTATATCAGCCCCAGCATTTT. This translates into CASSEVTLYQPQHF.

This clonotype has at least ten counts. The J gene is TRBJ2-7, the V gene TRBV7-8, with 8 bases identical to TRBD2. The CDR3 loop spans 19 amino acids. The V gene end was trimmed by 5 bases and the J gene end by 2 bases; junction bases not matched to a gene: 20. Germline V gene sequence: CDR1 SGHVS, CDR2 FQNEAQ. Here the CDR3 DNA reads TGTGCCAGCAGCCCCAAAGCGGGAGAGGGGATCCGGAGGGCCTACGAGCAGTACTTC. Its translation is CASSPKAGEGIRRAYEQYF.

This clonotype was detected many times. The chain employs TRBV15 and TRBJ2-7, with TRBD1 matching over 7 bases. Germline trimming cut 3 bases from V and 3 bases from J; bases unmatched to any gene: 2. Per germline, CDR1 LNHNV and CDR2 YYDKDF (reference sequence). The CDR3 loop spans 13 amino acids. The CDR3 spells CATSRDRNYEQYF. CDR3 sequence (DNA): TGTGCCACCAGCAGGGACAGGAACTACGAGCAGTACTTC.

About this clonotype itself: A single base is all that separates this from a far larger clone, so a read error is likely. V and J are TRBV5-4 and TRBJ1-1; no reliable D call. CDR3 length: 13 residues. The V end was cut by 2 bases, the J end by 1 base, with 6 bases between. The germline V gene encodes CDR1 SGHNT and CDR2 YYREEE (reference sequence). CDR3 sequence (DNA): TGTGCCAGCAGCTTTTGGGGGAACACTGAAGCTTTCTTT. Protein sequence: CASSFWGNTEAFF.

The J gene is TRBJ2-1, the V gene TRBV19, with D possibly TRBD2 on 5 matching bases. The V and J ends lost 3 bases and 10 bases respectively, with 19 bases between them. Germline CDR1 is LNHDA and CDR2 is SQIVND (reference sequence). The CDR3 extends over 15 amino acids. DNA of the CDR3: TGTGCCAGTAGTATGGCGGGCCTTAAGGATAGGGAGCAGTTCTTC. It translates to CASSMAGLKDREQFF.

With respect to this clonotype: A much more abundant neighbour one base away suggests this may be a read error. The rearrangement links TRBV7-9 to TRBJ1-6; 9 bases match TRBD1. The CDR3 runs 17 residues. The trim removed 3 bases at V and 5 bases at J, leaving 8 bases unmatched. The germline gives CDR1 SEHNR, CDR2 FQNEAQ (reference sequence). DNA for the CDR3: TGTGCCAGCAGCTTTGGCGACAGGGGGGCCAATAATTCACCCCTCCACTTT. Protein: CASSFGDRGANNSPLHF.

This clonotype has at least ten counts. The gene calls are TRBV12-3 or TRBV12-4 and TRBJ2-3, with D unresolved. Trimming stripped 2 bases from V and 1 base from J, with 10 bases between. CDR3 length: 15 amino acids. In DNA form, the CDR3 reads TGTGCCAGCAGTTTAAGTCAGTCTCGCACAGATACGCAGTATTTT. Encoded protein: CASSLSQSRTDTQYF.

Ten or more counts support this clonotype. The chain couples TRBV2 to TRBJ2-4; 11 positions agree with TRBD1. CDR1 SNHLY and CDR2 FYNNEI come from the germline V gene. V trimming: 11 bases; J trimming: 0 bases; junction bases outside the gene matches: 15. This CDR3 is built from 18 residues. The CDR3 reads CASRLGTGGNLAKNIQYF. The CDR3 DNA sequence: TGTGCCTCCCGACTCGGGACAGGGGGGAACTTAGCCAAAAACATTCAGTACTTC.

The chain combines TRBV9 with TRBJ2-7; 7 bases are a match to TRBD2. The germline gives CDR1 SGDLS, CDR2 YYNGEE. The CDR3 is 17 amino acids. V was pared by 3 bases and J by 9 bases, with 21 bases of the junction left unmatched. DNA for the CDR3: TGTGCCAGCAGCGAGCCCCAACTAGCGACGAGTCTTATGGTGCAGTACTTC. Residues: CASSEPQLATSLMVQYF. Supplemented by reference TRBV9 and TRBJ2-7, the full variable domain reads DSGVTQTPKHLITATGQRVTLRCSPRSGDLSVYWYQQSLDQGLQFLIQYYNGEERAKGNILERFSAQQFPDLHSELNLSSLELGDSALYFCASSEPQLATSLMVQYFGPGTRLTVT.

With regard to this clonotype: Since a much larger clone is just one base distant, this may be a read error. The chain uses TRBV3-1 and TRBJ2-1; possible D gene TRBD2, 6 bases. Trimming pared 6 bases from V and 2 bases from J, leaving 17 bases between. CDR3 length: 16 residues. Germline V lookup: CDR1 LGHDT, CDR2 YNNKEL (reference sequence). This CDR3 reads CASRLRDSHTYNEQFF. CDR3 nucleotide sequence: TGTGCCAGCAGACTCCGGGACTCCCACACCTACAATGAGCAGTTCTTC.

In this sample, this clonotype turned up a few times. CDR3 bases: TGTGCCAGTAGTAGTAGCGGAGGAAAGGCAGATACGCAGTATTTT. It translates to CASSSSGGKADTQYF. The genes are TRBV19 and TRBJ2-3; a weak D match, TRBD2 (6 bases). The ends were cut back, 4 bases at V and 4 bases at J, with 15 bases in the middle. Germline CDR1 reads LNHDA; CDR2 reads SQIVND (reference sequence). The CDR3 covers 15 residues.

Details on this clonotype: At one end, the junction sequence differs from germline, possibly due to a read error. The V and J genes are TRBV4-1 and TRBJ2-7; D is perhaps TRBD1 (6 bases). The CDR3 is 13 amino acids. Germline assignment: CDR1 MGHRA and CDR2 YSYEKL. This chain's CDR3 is CASNQEGGYEQYF. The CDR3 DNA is TGCGCCAGCAACCAAGAAGGGGGATACGAGCAGTACTTC.

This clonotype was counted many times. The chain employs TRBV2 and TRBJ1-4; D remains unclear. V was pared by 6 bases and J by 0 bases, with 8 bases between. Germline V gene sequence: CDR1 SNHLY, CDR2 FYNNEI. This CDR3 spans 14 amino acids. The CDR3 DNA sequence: TGTGCCAGCAGAAGACTTGCAACTAATGAAAAACTGTTTTTT. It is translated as CASRRLATNEKLFF.

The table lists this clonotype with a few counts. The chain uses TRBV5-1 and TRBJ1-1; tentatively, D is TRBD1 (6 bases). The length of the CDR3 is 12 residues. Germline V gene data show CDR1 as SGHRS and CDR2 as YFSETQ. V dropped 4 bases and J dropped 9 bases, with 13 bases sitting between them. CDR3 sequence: CASSLPTGKAFF. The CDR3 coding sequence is TGCGCCAGCAGCCTACCGACAGGTAAAGCTTTCTTT.

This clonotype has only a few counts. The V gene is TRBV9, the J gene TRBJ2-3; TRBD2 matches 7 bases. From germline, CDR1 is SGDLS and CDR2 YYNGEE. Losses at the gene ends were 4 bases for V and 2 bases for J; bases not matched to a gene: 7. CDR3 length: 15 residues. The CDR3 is CASSSGGPYTDTQYF. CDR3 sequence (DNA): TGTGCCAGCAGCTCGGGAGGCCCTTACACAGATACGCAGTATTTT.

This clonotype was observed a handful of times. For the CDR3, the DNA is TGTGCCAGCAGCCAAGCCGGGAGGGGACCTTACGAGCAGTACTTC. Translated: CASSQAGRGPYEQYF. V usage is TRBV14 and J usage is TRBJ2-7; TRBD2 aligns across 8 bases. CDR1 SGHDN and CDR2 FVKESK come from the germline V gene. This CDR3 is built from 15 residues. The V and J ends lost 1 base and 4 bases, in that order; junction bases with no gene match: 6.

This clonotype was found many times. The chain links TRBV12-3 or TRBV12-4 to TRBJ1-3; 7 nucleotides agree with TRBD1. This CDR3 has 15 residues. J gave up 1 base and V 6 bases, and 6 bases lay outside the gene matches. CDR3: CASRPQGGSGNTIYF. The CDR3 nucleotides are TGTGCCAGCAGACCCCAGGGGGGTTCTGGAAACACCATATATTTT.

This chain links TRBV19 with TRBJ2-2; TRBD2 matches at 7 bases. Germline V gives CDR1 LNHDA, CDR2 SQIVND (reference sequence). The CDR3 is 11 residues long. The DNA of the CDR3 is TGTATAAGCGGGGACACCGGGGAGCTGTTTTTT. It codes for CISGDTGELFF.

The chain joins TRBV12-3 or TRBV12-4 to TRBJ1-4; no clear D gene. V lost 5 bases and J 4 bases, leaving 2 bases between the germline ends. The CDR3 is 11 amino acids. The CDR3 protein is CASSHNEKLFF. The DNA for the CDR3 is TGTGCCAGCAGTCATAATGAAAAACTGTTTTTT.

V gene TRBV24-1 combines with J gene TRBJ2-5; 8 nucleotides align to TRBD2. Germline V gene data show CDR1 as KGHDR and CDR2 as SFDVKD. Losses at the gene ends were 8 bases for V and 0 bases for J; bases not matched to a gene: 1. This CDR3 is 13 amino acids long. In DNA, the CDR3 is TGTGCCACCAACGGGAGGGACCAAGAGACCCAGTACTTC. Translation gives CATNGRDQETQYF.

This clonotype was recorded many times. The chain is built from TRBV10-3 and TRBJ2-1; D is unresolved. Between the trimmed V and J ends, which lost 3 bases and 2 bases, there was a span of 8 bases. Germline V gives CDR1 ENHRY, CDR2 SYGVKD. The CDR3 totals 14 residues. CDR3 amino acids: CAISDPDAYNEQFF. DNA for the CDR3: TGTGCCATCAGTGACCCGGACGCCTACAATGAGCAGTTCTTC.